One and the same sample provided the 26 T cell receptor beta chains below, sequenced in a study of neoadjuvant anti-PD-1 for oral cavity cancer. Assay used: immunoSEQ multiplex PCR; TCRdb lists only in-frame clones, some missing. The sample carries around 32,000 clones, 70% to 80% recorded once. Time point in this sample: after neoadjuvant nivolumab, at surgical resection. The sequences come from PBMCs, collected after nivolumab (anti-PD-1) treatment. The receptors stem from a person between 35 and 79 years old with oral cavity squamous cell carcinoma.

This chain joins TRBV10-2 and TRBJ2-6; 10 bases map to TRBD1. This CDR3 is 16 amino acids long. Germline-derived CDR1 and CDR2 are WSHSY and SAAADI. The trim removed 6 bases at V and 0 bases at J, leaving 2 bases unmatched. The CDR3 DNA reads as TGCGCCAGCAGCCGGACAGGGGGCTCTGGGGCCAACGTCCTGACTTTC. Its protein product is CASSRTGGSGANVLTF.

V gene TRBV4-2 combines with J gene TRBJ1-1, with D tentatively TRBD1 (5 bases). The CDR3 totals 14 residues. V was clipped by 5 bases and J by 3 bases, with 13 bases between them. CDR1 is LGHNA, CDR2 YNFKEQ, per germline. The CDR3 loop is CASSSTAGDTEAFF. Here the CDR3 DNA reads TGTGCCAGCAGCTCGACGGCGGGGGACACTGAAGCTTTCTTT.

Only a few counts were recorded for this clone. CDR3 region: CASSLAWGDEKLFF. The CDR3 DNA reads as TGTGCCAGCAGCTTAGCATGGGGGGATGAAAAACTGTTTTTT. V is TRBV7-9 and J is TRBJ1-4, with a tentative D call TRBD1 (5 bases). Germline CDR1 reads SEHNR; CDR2 reads FQNEAQ (reference sequence). V lost 0 bases, J lost 6 bases, and 8 bases lay in between. The CDR3 runs 14 residues.

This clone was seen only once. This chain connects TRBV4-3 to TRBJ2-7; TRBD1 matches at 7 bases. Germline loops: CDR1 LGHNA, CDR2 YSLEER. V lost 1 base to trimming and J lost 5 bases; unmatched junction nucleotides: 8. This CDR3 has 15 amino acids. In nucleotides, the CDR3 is TGCGCCAGCAGCCAAGCCTTGACAGGGTTCGACGAGCAGTACTTC. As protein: CASSQALTGFDEQYF.

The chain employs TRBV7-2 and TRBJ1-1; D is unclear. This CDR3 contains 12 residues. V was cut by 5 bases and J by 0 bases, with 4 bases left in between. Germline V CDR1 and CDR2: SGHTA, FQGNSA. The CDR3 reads CASSPMNTEAFF. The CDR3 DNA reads TGTGCCAGCAGCCCCATGAACACTGAAGCTTTCTTT.

This chain's CDR3 is CASSQDRGRSETQYF. The CDR3 region has the DNA TGCGCCAGCAGCCAAGATAGAGGGCGCAGTGAGACCCAGTACTTC. The rearrangement uses TRBV4-3 and TRBJ2-5, with D possibly matching TRBD2 (5 bases). Per germline, CDR1 LGHNA and CDR2 YSLEER. Trimming removed 0 bases at V and 5 bases at J, with 13 bases between. The CDR3 is 15 amino acids.

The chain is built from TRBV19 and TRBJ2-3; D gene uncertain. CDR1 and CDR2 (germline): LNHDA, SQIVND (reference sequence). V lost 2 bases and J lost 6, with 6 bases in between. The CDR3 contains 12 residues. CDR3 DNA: TGTGCCAGTAGTATATCCCGCGATACGCAGTATTTT. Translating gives CASSISRDTQYF. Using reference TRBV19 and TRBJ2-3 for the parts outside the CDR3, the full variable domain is DGGITQSPKYLFRKEGQNVTLSCEQNLNHDAMYWYRQDPGQGLRLIYYSQIVNDFQKGDIAEGYSVSREKKESFPLTVTSAQKNPTAFYLCASSISRDTQYFGPGTRLTVL.

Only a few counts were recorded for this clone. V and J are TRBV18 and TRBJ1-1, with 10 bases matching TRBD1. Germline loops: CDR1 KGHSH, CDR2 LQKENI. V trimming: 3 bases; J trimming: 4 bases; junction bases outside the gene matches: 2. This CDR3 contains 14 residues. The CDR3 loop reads CASSPGTGVTEAFF. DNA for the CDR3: TGTGCCAGCTCACCCGGGACAGGGGTCACTGAAGCTTTCTTT.

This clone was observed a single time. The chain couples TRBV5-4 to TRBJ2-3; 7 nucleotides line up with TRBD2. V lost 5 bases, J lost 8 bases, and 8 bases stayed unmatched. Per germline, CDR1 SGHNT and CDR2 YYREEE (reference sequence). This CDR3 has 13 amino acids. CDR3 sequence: CASSPRDYATQYF. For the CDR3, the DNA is TGTGCCAGCAGTCCTCGGGACTACGCTACGCAGTATTTT.

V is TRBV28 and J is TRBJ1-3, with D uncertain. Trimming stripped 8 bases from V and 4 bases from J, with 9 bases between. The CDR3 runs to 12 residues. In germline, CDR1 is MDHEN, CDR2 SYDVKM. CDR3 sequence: CASSNLGNTIYF. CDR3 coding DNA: TGTGCCAGCTCCAATCTGGGAAACACCATATATTTT.

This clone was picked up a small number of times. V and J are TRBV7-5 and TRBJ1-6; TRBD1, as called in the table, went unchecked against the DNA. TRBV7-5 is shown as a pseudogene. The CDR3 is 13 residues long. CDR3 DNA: TGTGCCAGAAGCTTGGACAGGGGATCACCCCTCCACTTT. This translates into CARSLDRGSPLHF.

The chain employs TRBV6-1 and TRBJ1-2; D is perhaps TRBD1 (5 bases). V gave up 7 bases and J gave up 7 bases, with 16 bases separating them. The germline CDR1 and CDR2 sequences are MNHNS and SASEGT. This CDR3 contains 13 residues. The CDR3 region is CASTPLGGGGYTF. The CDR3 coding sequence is TGTGCCAGCACCCCTTTGGGGGGGGGTGGCTACACCTTC.

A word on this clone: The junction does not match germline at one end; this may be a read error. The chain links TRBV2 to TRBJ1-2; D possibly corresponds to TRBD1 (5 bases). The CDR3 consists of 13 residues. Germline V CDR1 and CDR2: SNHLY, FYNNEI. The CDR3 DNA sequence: TGTGCCAGCCCCTCGGGGGGGAACTCTGGCTACACCTTC. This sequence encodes CASPSGGNSGYTF.

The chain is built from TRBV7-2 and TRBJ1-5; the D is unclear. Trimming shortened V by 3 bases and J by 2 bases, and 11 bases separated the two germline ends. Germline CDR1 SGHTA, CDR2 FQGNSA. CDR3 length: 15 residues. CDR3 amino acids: CASSFPGGGNQPQHF. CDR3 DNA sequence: TGTGCCAGCAGCTTCCCAGGAGGAGGCAATCAGCCCCAGCATTTT.

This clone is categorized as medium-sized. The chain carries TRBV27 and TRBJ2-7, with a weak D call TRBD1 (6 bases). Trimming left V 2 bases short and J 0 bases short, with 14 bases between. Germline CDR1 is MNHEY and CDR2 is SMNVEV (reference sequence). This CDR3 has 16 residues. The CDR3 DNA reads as TGTGCCAGCAGTTTAGAACCTACAGGGACCTCCTACGAGCAGTACTTC. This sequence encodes CASSLEPTGTSYEQYF.

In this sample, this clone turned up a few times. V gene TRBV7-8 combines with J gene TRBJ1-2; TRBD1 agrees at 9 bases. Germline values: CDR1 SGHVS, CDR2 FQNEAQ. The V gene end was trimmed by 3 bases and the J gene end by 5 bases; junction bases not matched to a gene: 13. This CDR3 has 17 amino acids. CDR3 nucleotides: TGTGCCAGCAGCTTTTTGGTAGGGGACAGGGATACATATGGCTACACCTTC. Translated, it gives CASSFLVGDRDTYGYTF.

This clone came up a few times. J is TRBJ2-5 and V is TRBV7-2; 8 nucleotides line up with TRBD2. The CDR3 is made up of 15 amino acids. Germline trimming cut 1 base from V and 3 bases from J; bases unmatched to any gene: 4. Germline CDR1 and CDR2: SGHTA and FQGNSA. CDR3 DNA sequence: TGTGCCAGCAGCTTAGACGGGGGGGTCGAAGAGACCCAGTACTTC. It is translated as CASSLDGGVEETQYF.

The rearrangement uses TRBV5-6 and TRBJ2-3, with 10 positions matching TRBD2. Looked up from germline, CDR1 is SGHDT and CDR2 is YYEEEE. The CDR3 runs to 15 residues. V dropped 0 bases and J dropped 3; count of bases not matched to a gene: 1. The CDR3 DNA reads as TGTGCCAGCAGCTTGGTTAGCGGGGGGACAGATACGCAGTATTTT. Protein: CASSLVSGGTDTQYF.

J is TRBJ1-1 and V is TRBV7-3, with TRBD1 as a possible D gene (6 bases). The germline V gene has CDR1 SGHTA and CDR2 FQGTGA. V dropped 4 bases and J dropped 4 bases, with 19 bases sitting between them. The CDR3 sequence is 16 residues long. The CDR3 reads CASSSSGVGGGTEAFF. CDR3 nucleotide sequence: TGTGCCAGCAGCTCCTCCGGGGTAGGGGGAGGCACTGAAGCTTTCTTT. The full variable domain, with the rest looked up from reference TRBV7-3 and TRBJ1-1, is GAGVSQTPSNKVTEKGKYVELRCDPISGHTALYWYRQSLGQGPEFLIYFQGTGAADDSGLPNDRFFAVRPEGSVSTLKIQRTERGDSAVYLCASSSSGVGGGTEAFFGQGTRLTVV.

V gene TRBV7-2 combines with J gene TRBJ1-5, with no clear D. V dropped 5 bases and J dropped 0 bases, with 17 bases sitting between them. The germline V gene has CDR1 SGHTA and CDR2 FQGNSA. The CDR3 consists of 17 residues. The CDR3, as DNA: TGTGCCAGCAGCCATACCAAGGGAAGTTATAGCAATCAGCCCCAGCATTTT. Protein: CASSHTKGSYSNQPQHF.

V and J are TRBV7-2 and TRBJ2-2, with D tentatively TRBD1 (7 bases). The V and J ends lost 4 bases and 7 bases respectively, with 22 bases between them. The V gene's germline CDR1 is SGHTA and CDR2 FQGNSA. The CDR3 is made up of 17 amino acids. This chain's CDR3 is CASSSPPGGQRGGELFF. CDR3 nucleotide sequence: TGTGCCAGCAGCTCCCCTCCCGGGGGACAGCGAGGCGGGGAGCTGTTTTTT.

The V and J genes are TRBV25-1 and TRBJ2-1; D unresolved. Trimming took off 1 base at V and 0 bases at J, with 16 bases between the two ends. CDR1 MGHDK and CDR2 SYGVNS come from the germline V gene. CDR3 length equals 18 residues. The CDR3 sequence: CASSESSRSWSSYNEQFF. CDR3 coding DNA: TGTGCCAGCAGTGAATCCTCCCGAAGTTGGAGCTCCTACAATGAGCAGTTCTTC.

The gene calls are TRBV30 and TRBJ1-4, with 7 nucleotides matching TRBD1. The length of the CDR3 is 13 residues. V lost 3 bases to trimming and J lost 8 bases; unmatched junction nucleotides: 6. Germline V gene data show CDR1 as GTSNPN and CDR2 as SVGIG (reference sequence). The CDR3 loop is CAWRIQGVEKLFF. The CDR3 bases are TGTGCCTGGAGGATCCAGGGGGTGGAAAAACTGTTTTTT.

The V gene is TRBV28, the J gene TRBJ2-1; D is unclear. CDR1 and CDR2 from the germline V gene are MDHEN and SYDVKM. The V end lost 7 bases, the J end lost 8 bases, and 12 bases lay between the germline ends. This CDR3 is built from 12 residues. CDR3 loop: CASTSRLHEQFF. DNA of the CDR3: TGTGCCAGCACCTCGCGGCTTCATGAGCAGTTCTTC.

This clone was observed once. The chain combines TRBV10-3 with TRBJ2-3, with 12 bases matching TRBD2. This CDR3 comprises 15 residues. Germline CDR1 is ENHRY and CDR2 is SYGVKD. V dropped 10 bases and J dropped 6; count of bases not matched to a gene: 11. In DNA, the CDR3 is TGTGCCACTGCTAGCGGGGGGGCCGTCGGGGATACGCAGTATTTT. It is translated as CATASGGAVGDTQYF.

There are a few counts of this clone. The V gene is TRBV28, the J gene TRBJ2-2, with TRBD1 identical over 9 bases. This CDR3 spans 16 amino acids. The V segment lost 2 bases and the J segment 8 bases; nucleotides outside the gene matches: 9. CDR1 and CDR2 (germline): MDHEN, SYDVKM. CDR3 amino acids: CASSLTYGQGSGELFF. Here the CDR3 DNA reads TGTGCCAGCAGTTTAACTTATGGACAGGGGAGTGGGGAGCTGTTTTTT.